This T cell receptor (beta chain) was sequenced during a study of blood T cell repertoires in COVID-19. Repertoires were generated with immunoSEQ multiplex PCR, while TCRdb's copy carries only in-frame clones and drops some. The data contain roughly 200,000 clones, approximately 79% of them singletons. The CDR3 runs 13 residues. V shed 5 bases, J shed 9 bases, and the junction held 4 bases outside the gene matches. The TCR was taken from a woman aged 60-75 years with acute COVID-19. Sequencing input: PBMCs or T cells enriched from blood (not recorded which). The chain is built from TRBV12-3 or TRBV12-4 and TRBJ1-4; the match to TRBD1 covers 9 bases. In nucleotides, the CDR3 is TGTGCCAGCAGTCCCGGACAGGGGCAAAAACTGTTTTTT. It translates to CASSPGQGQKLFF.